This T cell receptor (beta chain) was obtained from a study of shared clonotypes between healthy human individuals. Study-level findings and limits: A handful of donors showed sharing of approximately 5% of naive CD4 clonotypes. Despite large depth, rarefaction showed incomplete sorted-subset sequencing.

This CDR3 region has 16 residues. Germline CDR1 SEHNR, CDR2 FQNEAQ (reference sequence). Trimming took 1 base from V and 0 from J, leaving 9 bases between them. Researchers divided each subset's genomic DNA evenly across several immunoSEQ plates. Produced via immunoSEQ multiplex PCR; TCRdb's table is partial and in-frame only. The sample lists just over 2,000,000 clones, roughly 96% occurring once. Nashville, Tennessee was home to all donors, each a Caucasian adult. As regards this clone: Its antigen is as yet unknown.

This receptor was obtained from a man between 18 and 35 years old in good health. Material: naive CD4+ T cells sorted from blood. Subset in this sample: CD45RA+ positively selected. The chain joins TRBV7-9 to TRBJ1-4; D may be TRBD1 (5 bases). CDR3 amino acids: CASSLGGRATNEKLFF. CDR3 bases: TGTGCCAGCAGCTTAGGGGGGAGAGCAACTAATGAAAAACTGTTTTTT.